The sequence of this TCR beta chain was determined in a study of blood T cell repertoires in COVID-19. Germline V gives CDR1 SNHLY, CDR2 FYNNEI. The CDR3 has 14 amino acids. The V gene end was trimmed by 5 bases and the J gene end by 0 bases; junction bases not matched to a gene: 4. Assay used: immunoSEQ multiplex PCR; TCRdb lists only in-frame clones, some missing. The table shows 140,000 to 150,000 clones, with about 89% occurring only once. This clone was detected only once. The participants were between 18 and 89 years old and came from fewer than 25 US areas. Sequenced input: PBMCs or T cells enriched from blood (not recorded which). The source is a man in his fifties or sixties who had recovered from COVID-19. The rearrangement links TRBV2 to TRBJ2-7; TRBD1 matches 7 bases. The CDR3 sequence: CASSYRGSSYEQYF. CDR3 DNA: TGTGCCAGCAGTTACAGGGGAAGCTCCTACGAGCAGTACTTC. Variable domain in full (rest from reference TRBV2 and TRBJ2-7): EPEVTQTPSHQVTQMGQEVILRCVPISNHLYFYWYRQILGQKVEFLVSFYNNEISEKSEIFDDQFSVERPDGSNFTLKIRSTKLEDSAMYFCASSYRGSSYEQYFGPGTRLTVT.